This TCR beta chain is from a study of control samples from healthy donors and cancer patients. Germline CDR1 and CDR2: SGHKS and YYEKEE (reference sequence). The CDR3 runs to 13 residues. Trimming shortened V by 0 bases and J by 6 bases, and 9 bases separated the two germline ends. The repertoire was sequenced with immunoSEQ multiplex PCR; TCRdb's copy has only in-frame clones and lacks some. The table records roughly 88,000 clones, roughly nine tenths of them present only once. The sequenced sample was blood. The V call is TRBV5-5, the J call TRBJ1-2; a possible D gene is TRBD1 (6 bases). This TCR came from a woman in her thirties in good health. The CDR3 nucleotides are TGTGCCAGCAGCTTGGGGGGGCCGGATGGCTACACCTTC. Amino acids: CASSLGGPDGYTF.